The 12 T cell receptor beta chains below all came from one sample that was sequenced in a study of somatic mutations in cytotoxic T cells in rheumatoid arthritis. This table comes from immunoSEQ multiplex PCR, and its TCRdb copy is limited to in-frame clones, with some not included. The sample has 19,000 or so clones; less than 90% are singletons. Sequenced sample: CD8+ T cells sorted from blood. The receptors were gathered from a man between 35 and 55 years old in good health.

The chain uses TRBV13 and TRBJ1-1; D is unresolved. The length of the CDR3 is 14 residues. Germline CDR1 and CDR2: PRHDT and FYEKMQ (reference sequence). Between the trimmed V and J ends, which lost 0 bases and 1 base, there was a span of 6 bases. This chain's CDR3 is CASSLGPGNTEAFF. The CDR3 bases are TGTGCCAGCAGCTTAGGCCCGGGGAACACTGAAGCTTTCTTT.

The CDR3 DNA reads as TGTGCCAGCAGCTTGTTCAGGGGGCAGAGCAATCAGCCCCAGCATTTT. As protein: CASSLFRGQSNQPQHF. This chain connects TRBV7-8 to TRBJ1-5; 8 bases agree with TRBD1. Trimming took 3 bases from V and 1 from J; bases not matched to a gene: 5. Looked up from germline, CDR1 is SGHVS and CDR2 is FQNEAQ. This CDR3 region has 16 residues.

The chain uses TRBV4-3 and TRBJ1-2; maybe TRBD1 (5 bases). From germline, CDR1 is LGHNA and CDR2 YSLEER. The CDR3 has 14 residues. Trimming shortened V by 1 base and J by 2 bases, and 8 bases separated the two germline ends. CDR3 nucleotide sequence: TGCGCCAGCAGCCAAGCGAGGGGAAACTATGGCTACACCTTC. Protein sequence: CASSQARGNYGYTF.

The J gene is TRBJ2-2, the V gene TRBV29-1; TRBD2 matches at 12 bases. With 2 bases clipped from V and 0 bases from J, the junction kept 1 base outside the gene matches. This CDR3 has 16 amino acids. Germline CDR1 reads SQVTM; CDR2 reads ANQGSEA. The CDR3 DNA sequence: TGCAGCGTTGAAACTAGCGGGAGGTCGAACACCGGGGAGCTGTTTTTT. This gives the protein CSVETSGRSNTGELFF.

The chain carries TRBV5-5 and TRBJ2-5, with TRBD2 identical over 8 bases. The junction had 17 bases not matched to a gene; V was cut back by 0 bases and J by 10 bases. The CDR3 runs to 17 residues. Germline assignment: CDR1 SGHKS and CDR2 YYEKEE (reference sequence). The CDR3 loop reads CASSLDLAAGVGMGQYF. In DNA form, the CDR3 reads TGTGCCAGCAGCTTGGATTTGGCAGCGGGAGTGGGGATGGGCCAGTACTTC. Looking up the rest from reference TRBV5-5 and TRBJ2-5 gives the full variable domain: DAGVTQSPTHLIKTRGQQVTLRCSPISGHKSVSWYQQVLGQGPQFIFQYYEKEERGRGNFPDRFSARQFPNYSSELNVNALLLGDSALYLCASSLDLAAGVGMGQYFGPGTRLLVL.

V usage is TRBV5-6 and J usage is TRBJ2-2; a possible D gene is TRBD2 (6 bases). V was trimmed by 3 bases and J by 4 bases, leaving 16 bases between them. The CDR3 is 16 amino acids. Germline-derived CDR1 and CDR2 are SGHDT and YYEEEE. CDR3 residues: CASSYQWRESTGELFF. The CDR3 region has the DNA TGTGCCAGCAGCTACCAGTGGCGGGAAAGCACCGGGGAGCTGTTTTTT.

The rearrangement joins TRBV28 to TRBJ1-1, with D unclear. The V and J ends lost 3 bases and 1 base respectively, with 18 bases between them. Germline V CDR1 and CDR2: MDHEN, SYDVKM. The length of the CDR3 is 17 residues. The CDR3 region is CASSLKRTESRNTEAFF. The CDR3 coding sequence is TGTGCCAGCAGTTTGAAAAGAACGGAGTCCAGGAACACTGAAGCTTTCTTT.

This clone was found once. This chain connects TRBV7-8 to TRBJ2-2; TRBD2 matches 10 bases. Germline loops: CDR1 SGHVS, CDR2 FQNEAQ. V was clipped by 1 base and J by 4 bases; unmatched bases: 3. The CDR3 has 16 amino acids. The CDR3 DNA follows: TGTGCCAGCAGCTTAGTCCCTAGCGGGAGCACCGGGGAGCTGTTTTTT. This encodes CASSLVPSGSTGELFF.

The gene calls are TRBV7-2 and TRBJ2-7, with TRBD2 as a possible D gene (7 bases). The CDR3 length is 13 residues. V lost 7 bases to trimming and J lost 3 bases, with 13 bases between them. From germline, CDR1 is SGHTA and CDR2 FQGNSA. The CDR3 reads CASNTGGNYEQYF. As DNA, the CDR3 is TGTGCCAGCAATACGGGGGGCAACTACGAGCAGTACTTC. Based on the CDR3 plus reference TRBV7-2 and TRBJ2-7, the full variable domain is GAGVSQSPSNKVTEKGKDVELRCDPISGHTALYWYRQSLGQGLEFLIYFQGNSAPDKSGLPSDRFSAERTGGSVSTLTIQRTQQEDSAVYLCASNTGGNYEQYFGPGTRLTVT.

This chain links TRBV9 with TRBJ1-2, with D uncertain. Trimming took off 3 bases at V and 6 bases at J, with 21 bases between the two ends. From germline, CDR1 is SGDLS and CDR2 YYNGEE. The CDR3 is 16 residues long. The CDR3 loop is CASSGGFPEGEDGYTF. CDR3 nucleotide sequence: TGTGCCAGCAGCGGGGGATTCCCGGAAGGAGAAGATGGCTACACCTTC.

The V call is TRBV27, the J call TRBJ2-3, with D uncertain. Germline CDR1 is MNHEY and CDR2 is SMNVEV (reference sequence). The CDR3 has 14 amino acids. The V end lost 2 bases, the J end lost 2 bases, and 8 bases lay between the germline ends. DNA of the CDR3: TGTGCCAGCAGTTTAAGTGAGGACACAGATACGCAGTATTTT. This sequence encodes CASSLSEDTDTQYF.

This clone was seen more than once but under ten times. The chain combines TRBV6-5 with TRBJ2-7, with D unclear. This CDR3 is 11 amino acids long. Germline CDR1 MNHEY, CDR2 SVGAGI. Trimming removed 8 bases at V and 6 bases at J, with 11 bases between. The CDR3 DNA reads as TGTGCCAGCGGATGGACGGGCGAGCAGTACTTC. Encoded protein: CASGWTGEQYF.